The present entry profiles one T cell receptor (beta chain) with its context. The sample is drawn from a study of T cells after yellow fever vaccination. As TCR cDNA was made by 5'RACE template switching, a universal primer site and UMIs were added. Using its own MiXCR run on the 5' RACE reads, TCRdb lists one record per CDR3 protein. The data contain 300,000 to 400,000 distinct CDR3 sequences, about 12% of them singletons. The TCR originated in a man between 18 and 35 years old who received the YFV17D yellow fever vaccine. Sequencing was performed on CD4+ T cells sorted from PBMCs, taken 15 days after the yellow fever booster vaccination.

CDR3 coding DNA: TGTGCCAGCGGGCCCCCGGTGAAGACCCAGTACTTC. This sequence encodes CASGPPVKTQYF. The chain recombines TRBV6-2 or TRBV6-3 with TRBJ2-5; D not resolved. CDR1 is MNHEY and CDR2 is SVGEGT in the germline V gene. This CDR3 comprises 12 residues. V lost 8 bases and J 6 bases, leaving 13 bases between the germline ends.